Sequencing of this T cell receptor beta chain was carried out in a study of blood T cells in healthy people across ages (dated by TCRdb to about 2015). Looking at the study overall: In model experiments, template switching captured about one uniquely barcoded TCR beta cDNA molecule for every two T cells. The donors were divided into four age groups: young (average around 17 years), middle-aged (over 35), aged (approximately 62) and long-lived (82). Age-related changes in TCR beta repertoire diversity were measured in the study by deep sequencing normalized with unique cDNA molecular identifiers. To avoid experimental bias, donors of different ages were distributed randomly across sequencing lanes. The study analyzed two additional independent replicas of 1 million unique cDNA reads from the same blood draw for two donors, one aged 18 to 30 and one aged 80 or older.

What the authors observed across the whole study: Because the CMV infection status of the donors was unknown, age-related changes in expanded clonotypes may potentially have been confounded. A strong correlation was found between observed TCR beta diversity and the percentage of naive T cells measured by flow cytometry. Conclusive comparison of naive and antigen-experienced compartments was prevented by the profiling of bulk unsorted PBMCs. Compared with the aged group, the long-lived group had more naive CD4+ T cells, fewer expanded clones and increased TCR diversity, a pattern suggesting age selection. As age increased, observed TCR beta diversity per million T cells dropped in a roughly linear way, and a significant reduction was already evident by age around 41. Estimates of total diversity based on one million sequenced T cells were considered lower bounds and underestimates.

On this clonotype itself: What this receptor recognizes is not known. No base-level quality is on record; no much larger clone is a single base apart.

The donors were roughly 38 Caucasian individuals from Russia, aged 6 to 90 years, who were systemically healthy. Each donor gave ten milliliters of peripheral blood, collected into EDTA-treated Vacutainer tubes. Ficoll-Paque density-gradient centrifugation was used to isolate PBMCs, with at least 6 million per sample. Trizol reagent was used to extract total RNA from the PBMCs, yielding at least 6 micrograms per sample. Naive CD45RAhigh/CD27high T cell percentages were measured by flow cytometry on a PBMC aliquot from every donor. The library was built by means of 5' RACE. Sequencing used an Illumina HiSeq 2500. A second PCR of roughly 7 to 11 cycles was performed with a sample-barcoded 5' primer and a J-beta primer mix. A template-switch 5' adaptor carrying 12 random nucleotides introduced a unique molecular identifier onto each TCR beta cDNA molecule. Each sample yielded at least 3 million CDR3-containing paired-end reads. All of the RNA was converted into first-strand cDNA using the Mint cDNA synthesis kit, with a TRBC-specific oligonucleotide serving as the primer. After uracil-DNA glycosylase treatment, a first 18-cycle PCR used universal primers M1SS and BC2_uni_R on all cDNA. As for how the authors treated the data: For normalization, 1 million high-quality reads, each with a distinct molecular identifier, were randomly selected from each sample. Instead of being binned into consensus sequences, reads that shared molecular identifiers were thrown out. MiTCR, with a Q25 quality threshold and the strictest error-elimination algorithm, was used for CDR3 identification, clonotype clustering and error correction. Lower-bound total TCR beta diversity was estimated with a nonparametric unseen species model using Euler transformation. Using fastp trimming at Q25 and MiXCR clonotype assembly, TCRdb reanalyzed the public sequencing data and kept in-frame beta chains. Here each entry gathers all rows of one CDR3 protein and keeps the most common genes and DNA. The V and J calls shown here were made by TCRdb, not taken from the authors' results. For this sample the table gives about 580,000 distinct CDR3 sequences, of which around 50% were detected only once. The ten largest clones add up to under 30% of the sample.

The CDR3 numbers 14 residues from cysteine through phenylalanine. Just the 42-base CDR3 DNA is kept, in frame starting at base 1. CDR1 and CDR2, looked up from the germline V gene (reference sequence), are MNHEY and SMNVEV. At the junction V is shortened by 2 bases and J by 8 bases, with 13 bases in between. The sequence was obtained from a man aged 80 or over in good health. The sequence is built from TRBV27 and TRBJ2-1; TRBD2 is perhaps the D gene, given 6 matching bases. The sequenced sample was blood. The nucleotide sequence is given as TGTGCCAGCAGTTTAAAGGGGCCGGGGGATGAGCAGTTCTTC. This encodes CASSLKGPGDEQFF.